This TCR beta chain was sequenced in a study of prognosis after radiotherapy for stage I lung cancer. Overall study context: Tumor type comprised squamous cell carcinoma in more than five patients and adenocarcinoma in eleven to twelve.

Multiplex PCR, run in two rounds, amplified TCR beta CDR3 from genomic DNA. TRBV and TRBJ genes each had their own specific primers in first-round PCR. TCRdb fed the multiplex PCR reads into MiXCR, producing one record per CDR3 protein. The sample has about 30,000 distinct CDR3 sequences, 40% to 50% seen once. In germline, CDR1 is SNHLY, CDR2 FYNNEI. The length of the CDR3 is 16 residues. Overall study results and limits: Among patients who developed distant metastases, Shannon entropy after stereotactic body radiation therapy was lower.

Turning to this clonotype: What it recognizes is unknown. Germline is not matched at one junction end, which may reflect a read error.

This specimen consisted of PBMCs, obtained before or after stereotactic body radiation therapy (not recorded which). This TCR came from a donor of 50 years or more with non-small cell lung cancer. The chain couples TRBV2 to TRBJ2-6; D might be TRBD1 or TRBD2, each matching 5 bases. The CDR3 sequence: CASGVGDYSGGNVLTF. The CDR3 DNA sequence: TGTGCCAGCGGGGTGGGCGATTACTCTGGGGGCAACGTCCTGACTTTC. The variable domain in full, completed from reference TRBV2 and TRBJ2-6, reads EPEVTQTPSHQVTQMGQEVILRCVPISNHLYFYWYRQILGQKVEFLVSFYNNEISEKSEIFDDQFSVERPDGSNFTLKIRSTKLEDSAMYFCASGVGDYSGGNVLTFGAGSRLTVL.